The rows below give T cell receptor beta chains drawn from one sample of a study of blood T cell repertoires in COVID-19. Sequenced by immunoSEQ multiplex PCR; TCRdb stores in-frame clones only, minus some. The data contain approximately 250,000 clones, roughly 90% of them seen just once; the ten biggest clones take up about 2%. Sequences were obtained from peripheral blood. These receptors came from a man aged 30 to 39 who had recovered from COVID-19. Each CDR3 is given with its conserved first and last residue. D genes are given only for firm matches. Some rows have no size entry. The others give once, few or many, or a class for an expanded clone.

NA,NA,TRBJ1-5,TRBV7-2,CASSLVRDSNQPQHF
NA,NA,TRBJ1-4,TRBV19,CASSFGQSTTNEKLFF
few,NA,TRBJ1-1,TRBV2,CATSILSGTEAFF
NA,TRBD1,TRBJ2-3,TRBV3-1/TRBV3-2,CASSLDRGIADTQYF
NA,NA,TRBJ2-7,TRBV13,CASSPGPEGPYEQYF
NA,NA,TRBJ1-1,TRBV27,CASSPGGVTEAFF
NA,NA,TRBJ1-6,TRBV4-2,CASGAVRNSPLHF
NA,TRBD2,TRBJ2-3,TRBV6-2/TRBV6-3,CASSFLPPGGGAADTQYF
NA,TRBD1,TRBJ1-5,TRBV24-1,CATSESQGPNQPQHF
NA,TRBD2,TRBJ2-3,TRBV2,CARPSGEVTDTQYF
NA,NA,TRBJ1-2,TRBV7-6,CASSLKTEDSHYGYTF
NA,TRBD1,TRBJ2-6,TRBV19,CASSTLGGQGGNPSGANVLTF
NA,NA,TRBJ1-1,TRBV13,CASSRGGTEAFF
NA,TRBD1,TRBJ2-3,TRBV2,CASSVGQGARIVTDTQYF
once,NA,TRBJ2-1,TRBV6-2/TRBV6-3,CASSYMQGYNEQFF
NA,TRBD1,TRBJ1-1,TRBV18,CASSSSLGGQGLNTEAFF
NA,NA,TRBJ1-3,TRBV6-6,CASSYSGGGSGNTIYF
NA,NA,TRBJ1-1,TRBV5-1,CASSEGGAADTEAFF
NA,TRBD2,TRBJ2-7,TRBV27,CASSLSQTSGGAEQYF
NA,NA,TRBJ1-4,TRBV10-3,CAISEQDTTNEKLFF
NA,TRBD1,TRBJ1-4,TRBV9,CASSPGTGHEKLFF
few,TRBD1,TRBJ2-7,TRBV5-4,CASSLRDSYEQYF
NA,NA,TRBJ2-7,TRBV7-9,CASSFVVGTRYEQYF
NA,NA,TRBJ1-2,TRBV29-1,CSVGDTNYGYTF
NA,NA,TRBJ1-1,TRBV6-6,CASSSGAYTEAFF
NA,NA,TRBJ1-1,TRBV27,CASSLGRGAWGTEAFF
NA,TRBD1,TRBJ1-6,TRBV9,CASSVGQGTSPLHF
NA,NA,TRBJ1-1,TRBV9,CASSAQQGNTEAFF